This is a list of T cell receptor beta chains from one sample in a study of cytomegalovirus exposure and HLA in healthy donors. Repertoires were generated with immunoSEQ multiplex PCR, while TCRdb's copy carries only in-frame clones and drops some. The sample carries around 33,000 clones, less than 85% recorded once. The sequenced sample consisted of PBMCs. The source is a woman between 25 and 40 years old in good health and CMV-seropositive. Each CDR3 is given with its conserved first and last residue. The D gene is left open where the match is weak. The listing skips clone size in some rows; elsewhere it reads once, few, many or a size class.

CDR3: CASSQGASMETQYF
DNA: TGTGCCAGCAGCCAAGGCGCGTCGATGGAGACCCAGTACTTC
V: TRBV4-2
J: TRBJ2-5
D: .
size: once

CDR3: CASSVMTGRYEQYF
DNA: TGTGCCAGCAGCGTGATGACAGGAAGGTACGAGCAGTACTTC
V: TRBV11-2
J: TRBJ2-7
D: .
size: .

CDR3: CASSIQGSFSGNTIYF
DNA: TGTGCCAGTAGTATACAGGGTTCCTTCTCTGGAAACACCATATATTTT
V: TRBV19
J: TRBJ1-3
D: .
size: .

CDR3: CASSSPEDYNEQFF
DNA: TGCGCCAGCAGCTCCCCAGAAGATTACAATGAGCAGTTCTTC
V: TRBV5-1
J: TRBJ2-1
D: .
size: few

CDR3: CASSGGTGVTGEQYF
DNA: TGTGCCAGCAGTGGGGGGACAGGGGTGACGGGAGAGCAGTACTTC
V: TRBV6-5
J: TRBJ2-7
D: TRBD1
size: .

CDR3: CASSQAPPVEGRPYEQYF
DNA: TGCGCCAGCAGCCAGGCTCCTCCCGTCGAGGGCCGCCCCTACGAGCAGTACTTC
V: TRBV4-1
J: TRBJ2-7
D: .
size: .

CDR3: CASSWDREDTEAFF
DNA: TGTGCCAGCAGTTGGGACAGGGAGGACACTGAAGCTTTCTTT
V: TRBV6-5
J: TRBJ1-1
D: TRBD1
size: .

CDR3: CASSSDSSEEYF
DNA: TGCGCCAGCAGCTCGGACAGTTCCGAGGAGTATTTT
V: TRBV5-1
J: TRBJ2-3
D: .
size: .

CDR3: CASLQDRMNTEAFF
DNA: TGTGCCAGTCTGCAGGACAGAATGAACACTGAAGCTTTCTTT
V: TRBV2
J: TRBJ1-1
D: .
size: .

CDR3: CASRDGGVSYNEQFF
DNA: TGTGCCAGTAGGGATGGAGGGGTATCCTACAATGAGCAGTTCTTC
V: TRBV19
J: TRBJ2-1
D: .
size: .

CDR3: CSPTFRGCNSPLHF
DNA: TGCAGCCCTACCTTTAGGGGATGTAATTCACCCCTCCACTTT
V: TRBV29-1
J: TRBJ1-6
D: .
size: .

CDR3: CASSPNLRHGYTF
DNA: TGTGCCAGTAGTCCCAATCTCAGGCATGGCTACACCTTC
V: TRBV19
J: TRBJ1-2
D: .
size: .

CDR3: CASSLGTRGANVLTF
DNA: TGCGCCAGCAGCTTGGGGACACGCGGGGCCAACGTCCTGACTTTC
V: TRBV5-1
J: TRBJ2-6
D: .
size: .

CDR3: CASARNTGELFF
DNA: TGTGCCAGCGCCAGGAACACCGGGGAGCTGTTTTTT
V: TRBV7-3
J: TRBJ2-2
D: .
size: .

CDR3: CASSHLGAYEQYF
DNA: TGTGCCAGCAGCCATCTCGGGGCCTACGAGCAGTACTTC
V: TRBV5-5
J: TRBJ2-7
D: .
size: .

CDR3: CASSRGEVIRGAFF
DNA: TGTGCCAGCAGTCGGGGGGAGGTGATTCGTGGAGCTTTCTTT
V: TRBV7-9
J: TRBJ1-1
D: .
size: .

CDR3: CASSATGTGRLSTEAFF
DNA: TGTGCCAGCAGTGCAACCGGGACAGGGAGATTAAGCACTGAAGCTTTCTTT
V: TRBV28
J: TRBJ1-1
D: TRBD1
size: few

CDR3: CASSSGGPYNEQFF
DNA: TGTGCCAGTAGTTCCGGAGGGCCCTACAATGAGCAGTTCTTC
V: TRBV19
J: TRBJ2-1
D: .
size: .

CDR3: CASRTGLNTEAFF
DNA: TGTGCCAGTAGAACAGGGCTGAACACTGAAGCTTTCTTT
V: TRBV19
J: TRBJ1-1
D: .
size: .

CDR3: CASSSEMETQYF
DNA: TGTGCCAGCAGTTCGGAGATGGAGACCCAGTACTTC
V: TRBV11-2
J: TRBJ2-5
D: .
size: .

CDR3: CASSLSGTSGGRWQFF
DNA: TGTGCCAGCAGTTTATCCGGGACTAGCGGGGGTCGTTGGCAGTTCTTC
V: TRBV27
J: TRBJ2-1
D: TRBD2
size: once

CDR3: CASSLGTSLTGELFF
DNA: TGTGCCAGCAGCTTGGGGACTAGTCTCACCGGGGAGCTGTTTTTT
V: TRBV5-6
J: TRBJ2-2
D: TRBD2
size: once

CDR3: CASSLLASGSLAYF
DNA: TGTGCCAGCAGCTTATTGGCTAGCGGGAGCCTAGCGTACTTC
V: TRBV7-3
J: TRBJ2-5
D: TRBD2
size: few

CDR3: CASKLQGSYNEQFF
DNA: TGCGCCAGCAAACTCCAGGGCTCCTACAATGAGCAGTTCTTC
V: TRBV5-1
J: TRBJ2-1
D: .
size: once

CDR3: CASSELGQGDDSGNTIYF
DNA: TGCGCCAGCAGTGAGTTGGGACAGGGGGACGACTCTGGAAACACCATATATTTT
V: TRBV10-2
J: TRBJ1-3
D: TRBD1
size: few

CDR3: CASSPRQINYGYTF
DNA: TGTGCCAGCAGTCCGCGACAGATTAACTATGGCTACACCTTC
V: TRBV27
J: TRBJ1-2
D: .
size: .

CDR3: CASSMMAAGGTPVTEAFF
DNA: TGTGCCAGCAGTATGATGGCCGCGGGAGGGACCCCGGTCACTGAAGCTTTCTTT
V: TRBV28
J: TRBJ1-1
D: .
size: .

CDR3: CASSRGSGELFF
DNA: TGTGCCAGCAGCCGGGGGTCCGGGGAGCTGTTTTTT
V: TRBV7-3
J: TRBJ2-2
D: .
size: .

CDR3: CAISGAGSYEQYF
DNA: TGTGCCATCAGTGGGGCCGGATCCTACGAGCAGTACTTC
V: TRBV10-3
J: TRBJ2-7
D: .
size: .

CDR3: CASSESGGSETQYF
DNA: TGTGCCAGCAGTGAATCGGGAGGGTCAGAGACCCAGTACTTC
V: TRBV2
J: TRBJ2-5
D: TRBD2
size: .

CDR3: CASTFGPGEKLFF
DNA: TGTGCCAGCACTTTCGGCCCGGGGGAAAAACTGTTTTTT
V: TRBV2
J: TRBJ1-4
D: .
size: few

CDR3: CASSEYGTAGNSYEQYF
DNA: TGCGCCAGCAGTGAATACGGAACAGCGGGTAACTCCTACGAGCAGTACTTC
V: TRBV10-2
J: TRBJ2-7
D: .
size: .

CDR3: CASSPSGSTDTQYF
DNA: TGTGCCAGCAGCCCTAGCGGGAGCACAGATACGCAGTATTTT
V: TRBV28
J: TRBJ2-3
D: TRBD2
size: .

CDR3: CASSFLPSGRREQFF
DNA: TGTGCCAGCAGTTTCTTGCCTAGCGGGAGGCGTGAGCAGTTCTTC
V: TRBV28
J: TRBJ2-1
D: TRBD2
size: .

CDR3: CASSPAQGGIYEQYF
DNA: TGTGCCAGCAGCCCTGCCCAGGGGGGAATCTACGAGCAGTACTTC
V: TRBV6-5
J: TRBJ2-7
D: .
size: few

CDR3: CASRRRQGYQPQHF
DNA: TGTGCCAGCAGGCGACGACAGGGCTACCAGCCCCAGCATTTT
V: TRBV6-5
J: TRBJ1-5
D: TRBD1
size: .

CDR3: CATSRDAGLAGSGANVLTF
DNA: TGTGCCACCAGCAGAGACGCGGGACTAGCGGGTAGTGGGGCCAACGTCCTGACTTTC
V: TRBV15
J: TRBJ2-6
D: TRBD2
size: .

CDR3: CASSHPMWGEGQYF
DNA: TGCGCCAGCAGCCACCCGATGTGGGGGGAAGGGCAGTATTTT
V: TRBV4-1
J: TRBJ2-3
D: .
size: .

CDR3: CASSRTGKSTDTQYF
DNA: TGTGCCAGCAGCCGGACAGGGAAGAGCACAGATACGCAGTATTTT
V: TRBV6-5
J: TRBJ2-3
D: TRBD1
size: .

CDR3: CASNGQTNYEQYF
DNA: TGTGCCAGCAACGGACAGACCAACTACGAGCAGTACTTC
V: TRBV6-6
J: TRBJ2-7
D: .
size: .

CDR3: CASSSSLAGGGNEQFF
DNA: TGCGCCAGCAGCTCCAGCTTAGCGGGAGGGGGCAATGAGCAGTTCTTC
V: TRBV5-1
J: TRBJ2-1
D: TRBD2
size: .

CDR3: CASSVDRTFYGYTF
DNA: TGTGCCAGCAGCGTAGACAGGACGTTCTATGGCTACACCTTC
V: TRBV9
J: TRBJ1-2
D: .
size: .

CDR3: CASSSGSYEQYF
DNA: TGTGCCAGTAGCTCCGGGAGCTACGAGCAGTACTTC
V: TRBV19
J: TRBJ2-7
D: .
size: .

CDR3: CASSRSGRNPRTNEQFF
DNA: TGTGCCAGCAGCCGCTCTGGGAGGAACCCCAGAACAAATGAGCAGTTCTTC
V: TRBV7-6
J: TRBJ2-1
D: .
size: .

CDR3: CASSEARGFYGYTF
DNA: TGTGCCAGCAGTGAAGCGCGAGGCTTCTATGGCTACACCTTC
V: TRBV2
J: TRBJ1-2
D: .
size: .

CDR3: CASTGTSGRVYNEQFF
DNA: TGTGCCAGCACTGGGACTAGCGGGAGGGTCTACAATGAGCAGTTCTTC
V: TRBV28
J: TRBJ2-1
D: TRBD2
size: .